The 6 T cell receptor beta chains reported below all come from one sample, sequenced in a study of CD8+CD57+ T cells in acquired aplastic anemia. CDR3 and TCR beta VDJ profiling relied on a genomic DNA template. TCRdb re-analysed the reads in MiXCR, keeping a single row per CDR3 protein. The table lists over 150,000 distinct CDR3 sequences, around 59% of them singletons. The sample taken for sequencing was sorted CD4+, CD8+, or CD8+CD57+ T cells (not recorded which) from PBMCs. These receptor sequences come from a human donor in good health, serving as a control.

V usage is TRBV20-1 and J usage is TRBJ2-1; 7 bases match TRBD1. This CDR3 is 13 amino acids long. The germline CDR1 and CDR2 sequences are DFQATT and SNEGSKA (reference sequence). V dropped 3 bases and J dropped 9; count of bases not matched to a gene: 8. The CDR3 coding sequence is TGCAGTGCTAGGCGGGCAGGGGGTTTTGAGCAGTTCTTC. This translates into CSARRAGGFEQFF.

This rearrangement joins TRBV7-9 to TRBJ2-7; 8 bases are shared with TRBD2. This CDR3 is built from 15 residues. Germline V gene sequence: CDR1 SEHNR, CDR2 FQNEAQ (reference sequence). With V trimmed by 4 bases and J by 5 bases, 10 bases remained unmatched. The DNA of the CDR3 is TGTGCCAGCAGCTCACACCGACTAGCGTCAGACGAGCAGTACTTC. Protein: CASSSHRLASDEQYF. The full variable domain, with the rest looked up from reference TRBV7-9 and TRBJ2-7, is DTGVSQNPRHKITKRGQNVTFRCDPISEHNRLYWYRQTLGQGPEFLTYFQNEAQLEKSRLLSDRFSAERPKGSFSTLEIQRTEQGDSAMYLCASSSHRLASDEQYFGPGTRLTVT.

The CDR3 spells CASSVGLCSGANVLTF. The CDR3 region has the DNA TGTGCCAGCAGCGTAGGGCTGTGCTCTGGGGCCAACGTCCTGACTTTC. The chain combines TRBV9 with TRBJ2-6; D gene uncertain. The CDR3 loop spans 16 amino acids. Trimming stripped 0 bases from V and 0 bases from J, with 7 bases between. Germline V gene sequence: CDR1 SGDLS, CDR2 YYNGEE.

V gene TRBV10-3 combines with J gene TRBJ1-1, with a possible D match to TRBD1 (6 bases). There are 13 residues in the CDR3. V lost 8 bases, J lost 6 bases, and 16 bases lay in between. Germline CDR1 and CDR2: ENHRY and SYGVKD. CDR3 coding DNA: TGTGCCATCGGTACACAGGGAGGTGCTGAAGCTTTCTTT. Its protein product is CAIGTQGGAEAFF.

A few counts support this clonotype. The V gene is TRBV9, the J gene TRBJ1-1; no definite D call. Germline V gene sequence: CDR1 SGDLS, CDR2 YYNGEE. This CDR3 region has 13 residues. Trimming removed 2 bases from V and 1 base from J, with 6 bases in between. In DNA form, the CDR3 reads TGTGCCAGCAGCGTCGACGGGAACACTGAAGCTTTCTTT. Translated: CASSVDGNTEAFF.

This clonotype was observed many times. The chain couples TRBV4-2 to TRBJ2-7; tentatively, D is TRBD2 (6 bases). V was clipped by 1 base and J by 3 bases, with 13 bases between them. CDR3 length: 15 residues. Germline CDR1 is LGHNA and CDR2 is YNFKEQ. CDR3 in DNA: TGTGCCAGCAGCCAAGCTTGGCAGGGAGGCTACGAGCAGTACTTC. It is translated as CASSQAWQGGYEQYF.